The 27 T cell receptor beta chains given below trace back to one sample, sequenced in a study of blood T cell repertoires in COVID-19 (dated by TCRdb to 2018 to 2020). Library prep was done by the immunoSEQ multiplex PCR assay. The clones in this table, taken by TCRdb from immuneACCESS, are in-frame only. Not every clone is retained; where verified, under half of the shortfall comes from an unresolved V gene, and the cause of the rest is unknown. This sample lists 350,000 or so clones; roughly 85% were detected once. The ten largest clones add up to around 4.4% of the sample. Specimen: PBMCs or T cells enriched from blood (not recorded which). These receptors all come from a woman aged 40 to 55 with acute COVID-19.

The chain carries TRBV27 and TRBJ2-5; 10 bases match TRBD2. Per the germline V gene, CDR1 is MNHEY and CDR2 is SMNVEV (reference sequence). The V gene end was trimmed by 0 bases and the J gene end by 1 base; junction bases not matched to a gene: 5. This CDR3 is built from 17 residues. This chain's CDR3 is CASSLSPSGSVQETQYF. CDR3 DNA: TGTGCCAGCAGTTTATCGCCTAGCGGGAGCGTCCAAGAGACCCAGTACTTC.

The chain links TRBV5-1 to TRBJ1-1; D unclear. Trimming stripped 0 bases from V and 2 bases from J, with 11 bases between. The germline gives CDR1 SGHRS, CDR2 YFSETQ. This CDR3 has 15 amino acids. The CDR3: CASSLDSRGNTEAFF. CDR3 nucleotides: TGCGCCAGCAGCTTGGACAGCCGGGGTAACACTGAAGCTTTCTTT.

The chain employs TRBV3-1 (or the pseudogene TRBV3-2) and TRBJ1-6; no clear D. The V gene lost 3 bases and the J gene lost 7 bases, with 10 bases spanning the gap. Germline CDR1 LGHDT, CDR2 YNNKEL (reference sequence). This CDR3 is 14 amino acids long. CDR3 DNA: TGTGCCAGCAGCCAGGGAGGGTCCAATTCACCCCTCCACTTT. Its translation is CASSQGGSNSPLHF.

The DNA for the CDR3 is TGCACCAGCAGCCAAGACTCGGAGGTGGGGGGAAACGGTTCAGAGACCCAGTACTTC. The encoded protein is CTSSQDSEVGGNGSETQYF. The rearrangement uses TRBV1 and TRBJ2-5; the table's D call TRBD2 went unverified against the DNA. TRBV1 is tagged as a pseudogene. The CDR3 totals 19 residues.

The chain couples TRBV15 to TRBJ1-1; tentative D call: TRBD1 (5 bases). The CDR3 totals 15 residues. In germline, CDR1 is LNHNV, CDR2 YYDKDF (reference sequence). V lost 3 bases, J lost 4 bases, and 15 bases lay in between. CDR3 region: CATSSQAGSGTEAFF. CDR3 in DNA: TGTGCCACCAGCAGCCAGGCAGGGTCAGGCACTGAAGCTTTCTTT.

V gene TRBV19 combines with J gene TRBJ2-2; 9 bases agree with TRBD2. Per the germline V gene, CDR1 is LNHDA and CDR2 is SQIVND (reference sequence). V shed 3 bases and J 0 bases; nucleotides not matched to a gene: 8. This CDR3 has 18 amino acids. This chain's CDR3 is CASSIPPSGVTNTGELFF. Written as DNA, the CDR3 is TGTGCCAGTAGTATTCCTCCTAGCGGGGTTACGAACACCGGGGAGCTGTTTTTT.

The V and J genes are TRBV12-1 and TRBJ2-2; TRBD2 is the table's D call, not checked against the DNA. TRBV12-1 is a known pseudogene. This CDR3 contains 17 residues. CDR3 sequence: CASSFLGLAGNTGELFF. Written as DNA, the CDR3 is TGTGCCAGCAGCTTCCTTGGACTAGCGGGAAACACCGGGGAGCTGTTTTTT.

The V call is TRBV28, the J call TRBJ2-2; possible D gene TRBD1, 6 bases. The CDR3 covers 16 residues. Germline CDR1 MDHEN, CDR2 SYDVKM. Trimming took off 1 base at V and 0 bases at J, with 9 bases between the two ends. CDR3 DNA sequence: TGTGCCAGCAGTTTATATACAGGGTCGAACACCGGGGAGCTGTTTTTT. It is translated as CASSLYTGSNTGELFF.

The chain links TRBV12-5 to TRBJ1-5; 11 bases are a match to TRBD1. After removal of 5 bases from V and 2 bases from J, the junction contained 11 bases not matched to a gene. The length of the CDR3 is 18 residues. Germline CDR1 and CDR2: LGHNT and FRNRAP. This chain's CDR3 is CASGPWRTGGAGNQPQHF. CDR3 in DNA: TGTGCTAGTGGTCCCTGGAGGACAGGGGGCGCCGGCAATCAGCCCCAGCATTTT.

The rearrangement links TRBV10-3 to TRBJ2-3; 10 bases fit TRBD2. This CDR3 is built from 20 residues. CDR1 ENHRY and CDR2 SYGVKD come from the germline V gene. V shed 0 bases and J 4 bases; nucleotides not matched to a gene: 16. CDR3 bases: TGTGCCATCAGTGAGTCGAGTCAGCGGGGGGGCAGTTTACCCCCAGATACGCAGTATTTT. This codes for CAISESSQRGGSLPPDTQYF.

J is TRBJ1-1 and V is TRBV3-1 (or the pseudogene TRBV3-2), with D hard to call. The ends were cut back, 0 bases at V and 1 base at J, with 18 bases in the middle. Germline V gene sequence: CDR1 LGHDT, CDR2 YNNKEL (reference sequence). The CDR3 loop spans 18 amino acids. In DNA, the CDR3 is TGTGCCAGCAGCCAAGAAGTTTGGCAGGTTCTACAGAACACTGAAGCTTTCTTT. Encoded protein: CASSQEVWQVLQNTEAFF.

This chain links TRBV5-1 with TRBJ2-1; 7 bases align to TRBD1. The CDR3 runs 16 residues. Unmatched junction bases numbered 12, after V lost 4 bases and J lost 5 bases. CDR1 and CDR2 (germline): SGHRS, YFSETQ. The CDR3 DNA reads as TGCGCCAGCAGCCCCCCTCCGGGACAGTTCGACAATGAGCAGTTCTTC. This translates into CASSPPPGQFDNEQFF. The complete variable domain, with remaining parts taken from reference TRBV5-1 and TRBJ2-1, reads KAGVTQTPRYLIKTRGQQVTLSCSPISGHRSVSWYQQTPGQGLQFLFEYFSETQRNKGNFPGRFSGRQFSNSRSEMNVSTLELGDSALYLCASSPPPGQFDNEQFFGPGTRLTVL.

The V and J genes are TRBV5-1 and TRBJ2-3, with 7 bases fitting TRBD2. The CDR3 contains 16 residues. Germline CDR1 SGHRS, CDR2 YFSETQ. V shed 2 bases, J shed 0 bases, and the junction held 6 bases outside the gene matches. The CDR3: CASSFLGGKSTDTQYF. CDR3 bases: TGCGCCAGCAGCTTTTTGGGGGGGAAAAGCACAGATACGCAGTATTTT.

This sequence joins TRBV28 and TRBJ2-5; 13 nucleotides match TRBD2. CDR1 is MDHEN, CDR2 SYDVKM, per germline. J gave up 5 bases and V 5 bases, and 14 bases lay outside the gene matches. The CDR3 loop spans 18 amino acids. The CDR3 DNA reads as TGTGCCAGCAGTGAACCCGGGACTAGCGGGGCGAAAGGGGAGACCCAGTACTTC. Protein sequence: CASSEPGTSGAKGETQYF.

The J gene is TRBJ1-2, the V gene TRBV6-2 or TRBV6-3; 7 bases match TRBD1. CDR1 and CDR2 from the germline V gene are MNHEY and SVGEGT. The CDR3 totals 18 residues. The V segment lost 2 bases and the J segment 2 bases; nucleotides outside the gene matches: 14. Here the CDR3 DNA reads TGTGCCAGCAGTTACGGGTCCGATCGACAGGGTTGGAACTATGGCTACACCTTC. It specifies CASSYGSDRQGWNYGYTF.

The V and J genes are TRBV25-1 and TRBJ2-1, with 10 bases fitting TRBD1. Trimming took 4 bases from V and 5 from J; bases not matched to a gene: 11. Per the germline V gene, CDR1 is MGHDK and CDR2 is SYGVNS. This CDR3 is built from 17 residues. The CDR3 nucleotides are TGTGCCAGCAGTGGGGCTACGGAGGGACAGGGGCACAATGAGCAGTTCTTC. It codes for CASSGATEGQGHNEQFF.

The chain carries TRBV9 and TRBJ1-1; TRBD1 is a possible D gene (6 bases). The V and J ends lost 0 bases and 0 bases respectively, with 9 bases between them. Per the germline V gene, CDR1 is SGDLS and CDR2 is YYNGEE. This CDR3 spans 15 amino acids. The CDR3 DNA sequence: TGTGCCAGCAGCGTAGTGCAGGGGATGAACACTGAAGCTTTCTTT. It encodes CASSVVQGMNTEAFF.

There are a few counts of this clone. The chain couples TRBV27 to TRBJ1-6; 9 bases are shared with TRBD1. This CDR3 region has 14 residues. Germline values: CDR1 MNHEY, CDR2 SMNVEV (reference sequence). Trimming removed 5 bases from V and 10 bases from J; junction bases left unmatched: 6. The CDR3 sequence: CASSKGTGHSPLHF. The CDR3 DNA reads TGTGCCAGCAGTAAGGGGACAGGGCACTCACCCCTCCACTTT.

V is TRBV9 and J is TRBJ1-1; tentative D call: TRBD1 (5 bases). Trimming stripped 6 bases from V and 4 bases from J, with 13 bases between. The germline CDR1 and CDR2 sequences are SGDLS and YYNGEE. The CDR3 is 13 amino acids. CDR3 amino acids: CASTSDTGTEAFF. In DNA form, the CDR3 reads TGTGCCAGCACCTCGGACACGGGCACTGAAGCTTTCTTT.

V is TRBV9 and J is TRBJ2-5; TRBD1 aligns across 8 bases. This CDR3 has 15 residues. Germline loops: CDR1 SGDLS, CDR2 YYNGEE. The V segment lost 4 bases and the J segment 1 base; nucleotides outside the gene matches: 6. As DNA, the CDR3 is TGTGCCAGCAGCACTAGGACAGGGCGCCAAGAGACCCAGTACTTC. It specifies CASSTRTGRQETQYF.

The J gene is TRBJ1-2, the V gene TRBV14, with D perhaps TRBD1 (5 bases). The CDR3 consists of 19 residues. The V gene's germline CDR1 is SGHDN and CDR2 FVKESK. With 1 base removed from V and 3 bases from J, the gap between germline ends came to 24 bases. CDR3 loop: CASSQGTVTARIDHYGYTF. The CDR3 nucleotides are TGTGCCAGCAGCCAAGGGACGGTGACAGCCCGGATAGACCACTATGGCTACACCTTC.

The chain recombines TRBV3-1 (or the pseudogene TRBV3-2) with TRBJ2-5, with 7 nucleotides matching TRBD2. The J segment lost 4 bases and the V segment lost 0 bases, leaving 5 bases of the junction unmatched. This CDR3 is 15 amino acids long. Germline-derived CDR1 and CDR2 are LGHDT and YNNKEL (reference sequence). CDR3 DNA: TGTGCCAGCAGCCAAGAACCGGGAGGCGGAGAGACCCAGTACTTC. As protein: CASSQEPGGGETQYF.

The chain employs TRBV5-4 and TRBJ2-5; the D gene is possibly TRBD1 (5 bases). CDR1 SGHNT and CDR2 YYREEE come from the germline V gene (reference sequence). This CDR3 region has 16 residues. Trimming shortened V by 1 base and J by 4 bases, and 17 bases separated the two germline ends. The CDR3 sequence is CASSLRTPRGAETQYF. Here the CDR3 DNA reads TGTGCCAGCAGCTTGAGAACCCCTAGGGGTGCAGAGACCCAGTACTTC.

The gene calls are TRBV7-9 and TRBJ2-2; tentative D call: TRBD2 (6 bases). The CDR3 sequence is 14 residues long. V was trimmed by 5 bases and J by 5 bases, leaving 12 bases between them. Germline V gives CDR1 SEHNR, CDR2 FQNEAQ (reference sequence). In DNA, the CDR3 is TGTGCCAGCAGCCGATACGGGGGTACCGGGGAGCTGTTTTTT. It translates to CASSRYGGTGELFF.

CDR3 coding DNA: TGTGCCAGCAGTCGATGGACAGGGGGTACCTACGAGCAGTACTTC. It codes for CASSRWTGGTYEQYF. The rearrangement links TRBV28 to TRBJ2-7, with 10 positions matching TRBD1. The V gene's germline CDR1 is MDHEN and CDR2 SYDVKM. This CDR3 has 15 amino acids. With 5 bases clipped from V and 2 bases from J, the junction kept 6 bases outside the gene matches. The whole variable domain, remainder taken from reference TRBV28 and TRBJ2-7, is DVKVTQSSRYLVKRTGEKVFLECVQDMDHENMFWYRQDPGLGLRLIYFSYDVKMKEKGDIPEGYSVSREKKERFSLILESASTNQTSMYLCASSRWTGGTYEQYFGPGTRLTVT.

The J gene is TRBJ2-7, the V gene TRBV19; TRBD1 matches 8 bases. The CDR3 length is 15 residues. Losses at the gene ends were 6 bases for V and 4 bases for J; bases not matched to a gene: 11. Germline CDR1 reads LNHDA; CDR2 reads SQIVND (reference sequence). This CDR3 is CASSPSRDRTYEQYF. CDR3 bases: TGTGCCAGTAGCCCATCCCGGGACAGGACATACGAGCAGTACTTC.

This rearrangement joins TRBV5-4 to TRBJ2-7; D possibly corresponds to TRBD2 (6 bases). V lost 0 bases to trimming and J lost 7 bases, with 17 bases between them. This CDR3 is 15 amino acids long. Germline V CDR1 and CDR2: SGHNT, YYREEE (reference sequence). The CDR3 DNA is TGTGCCAGCAGCTTGGTGCAGGGAGGAGCAGGGGAGCAGTACTTC. Protein: CASSLVQGGAGEQYF.